A single sample is the source of the 32 T cell receptor beta chains below, sequenced in a study of B cell selection in AIRE deficiency. TCRdb keeps only in-frame clones here, not all; method: immunoSEQ multiplex PCR. Seen here are 28,000 or so clones, approximately 92% observed once, and the top ten hold around 1.2%. The regulatory T cell sort gate was CD4+CD25hiCD127low/negative. Sequencing was performed on CD4+CD25+ Tregs sorted from PBMCs. These receptors all come from a human donor in good health.

The CDR3 coding sequence is TGTGCCAGCAGCTTGGGGGGCGGACTGAGAAACACTGAAGCTTTCTTT. This encodes CASSLGGGLRNTEAFF. The rearrangement uses TRBV13 and TRBJ1-1, with D possibly being TRBD1 (6 bases). Trimming took 3 bases from V and 2 from J, leaving 16 bases between them. The CDR3 runs 16 residues. Germline CDR1 and CDR2: PRHDT and FYEKMQ (reference sequence).

This rearrangement joins TRBV7-9 to TRBJ1-1; D is undetermined. Per the germline V gene, CDR1 is SEHNR and CDR2 is FQNEAQ (reference sequence). CDR3 length: 12 residues. The V gene lost 7 bases and the J gene lost 4 bases, with 10 bases spanning the gap. CDR3 nucleotide sequence: TGTGCCAGCAACCAATTGGGCACTGAAGCTTTCTTT. Translating it yields CASNQLGTEAFF. Based on the CDR3 plus reference TRBV7-9 and TRBJ1-1, the full variable domain is DTGVSQNPRHKITKRGQNVTFRCDPISEHNRLYWYRQTLGQGPEFLTYFQNEAQLEKSRLLSDRFSAERPKGSFSTLEIQRTEQGDSAMYLCASNQLGTEAFFGQGTRLTVV.

The chain couples TRBV21-1 to TRBJ1-1. TRBV21-1 is deemed a pseudogene. The CDR3 sequence is 12 residues long. CDR3: CASSKVNHRAFF. The CDR3 DNA reads TGTGCCAGCAGCAAGGTTAACCATCGGGCTTTCTTT.

V usage is TRBV15 and J usage is TRBJ2-7; a possible D gene is TRBD2 (6 bases). Between the trimmed V and J ends, which lost 0 bases and 0 bases, there was a span of 9 bases. The CDR3 has 15 residues. From germline, CDR1 is LNHNV and CDR2 YYDKDF (reference sequence). The CDR3 region is CATSRERGNSYEQYF. CDR3 nucleotide sequence: TGTGCCACCAGCAGAGAACGGGGGAACTCCTACGAGCAGTACTTC.

This clone was picked up one time. This chain links TRBV11-2 with TRBJ1-6, with 9 bases aligning to TRBD1. CDR1 and CDR2 (germline): SGHAT, FQNNGV. V dropped 5 bases and J dropped 10; count of bases not matched to a gene: 12. The CDR3 is 16 residues long. DNA for the CDR3: TGTGCCAGCAGCAGGGGACAGGGTAATTTAGGATCACCCCTCCACTTT. This sequence encodes CASSRGQGNLGSPLHF.

This sequence joins TRBV2 and TRBJ1-6; D not resolved. This CDR3 has 12 residues. Trimming removed 4 bases from V and 7 bases from J, with 5 bases in between. Germline V gene sequence: CDR1 SNHLY, CDR2 FYNNEI. The chain's CDR3 is CASSVTNSPLHF. CDR3 bases: TGTGCCAGCAGTGTTACAAATTCACCCCTCCACTTT.

The table lists this clone with a count of one. The chain links TRBV6-5 to TRBJ2-2; the D is unclear. The CDR3 contains 12 residues. Trimming left V 2 bases short and J 3 bases short, with 1 base between. Germline CDR1 reads MNHEY; CDR2 reads SVGAGI. The CDR3 DNA reads TGTGCCAGCAGTTACCACACCGGGGAGCTGTTTTTT. Translating it yields CASSYHTGELFF.

The V gene is TRBV10-3, the J gene TRBJ1-1; 7 nucleotides match TRBD1. This CDR3 contains 13 residues. Per germline, CDR1 ENHRY and CDR2 SYGVKD. V lost 6 bases, J lost 3 bases, and 4 bases stayed unmatched. The CDR3 here is CAIRITGDTEAFF. For the CDR3, the DNA is TGTGCCATCAGGATTACAGGGGACACTGAAGCTTTCTTT.

V gene TRBV29-1 combines with J gene TRBJ1-2; D not certain. Per the germline V gene, CDR1 is SQVTM and CDR2 is ANQGSEA. Trimming took off 4 bases at V and 7 bases at J, with 1 base between the two ends. CDR3 length: 8 amino acids. The CDR3 here is CSVGGYTF. The CDR3 nucleotides read TGCAGCGTTGGTGGCTACACCTTC.

The rearrangement joins TRBV7-2 to TRBJ1-4, with a weak D call TRBD1 (6 bases). The V gene lost 8 bases and the J gene lost 5 bases, with 12 bases spanning the gap. The CDR3 runs to 13 residues. From germline, CDR1 is SGHTA and CDR2 FQGNSA. The CDR3 DNA reads TGTGCCAGCTGTCAGGGGCCAAATGAAAAACTGTTTTTT. Its translation is CASCQGPNEKLFF. The full variable domain, its missing parts supplied by reference TRBV7-2 and TRBJ1-4, is GAGVSQSPSNKVTEKGKDVELRCDPISGHTALYWYRQSLGQGLEFLIYFQGNSAPDKSGLPSDRFSAERTGGSVSTLTIQRTQQEDSAVYLCASCQGPNEKLFFGSGTQLSVL.

This chain uses TRBV19 with TRBJ1-2; the D gene is possibly TRBD1 (5 bases). The CDR3 is made up of 11 amino acids. Per the germline V gene, CDR1 is LNHDA and CDR2 is SQIVND (reference sequence). Trimming removed 4 bases at V and 8 bases at J, with 8 bases between. CDR3 in amino acids: CASSTGRGYTF. CDR3 bases: TGTGCCAGTAGTACGGGACGGGGCTACACCTTC.

The chain combines TRBV12-5 with TRBJ2-1; the match to TRBD2 covers 10 bases. Per germline, CDR1 LGHNT and CDR2 FRNRAP. Germline trimming cut 1 base from V and 1 base from J; bases unmatched to any gene: 4. This CDR3 region has 17 residues. This chain's CDR3 is CASGLEGLAKSYNEQFF. The CDR3 region has the DNA TGTGCTAGTGGTTTGGAGGGACTAGCGAAGTCCTACAATGAGCAGTTCTTC.

The chain combines TRBV6-6 with TRBJ1-5; maybe TRBD1 (6 bases). CDR1 and CDR2 (germline): MNHNY, SVGAGI (reference sequence). The CDR3 sequence is 16 residues long. Trimming took 2 bases from V and 7 from J, leaving 18 bases between them. The CDR3 is CASSYQLWGAGQPQHF. In DNA, the CDR3 is TGTGCCAGCAGTTACCAACTTTGGGGGGCTGGGCAGCCCCAGCATTTT.

The chain is built from TRBV5-1 and TRBJ2-5, with D perhaps matching TRBD1 or TRBD2 (5 bases each). The CDR3 covers 13 residues. The germline V gene has CDR1 SGHRS and CDR2 YFSETQ. Trimming removed 7 bases at V and 3 bases at J, with 13 bases between. CDR3 protein: CASRRGAEETQYF. The CDR3 coding sequence is TGCGCCAGCCGCCGAGGGGCAGAAGAGACCCAGTACTTC.

The V and J genes are TRBV7-9 and TRBJ1-5; a weak D match, TRBD1 (5 bases). The length of the CDR3 is 15 residues. V was shortened by 1 base and J by 0 bases, with 7 bases between the two germline ends. Germline V gives CDR1 SEHNR, CDR2 FQNEAQ (reference sequence). The CDR3 loop is CASSLDGTSNQPQHF. The DNA of the CDR3 is TGTGCCAGCAGCTTAGACGGGACTAGCAATCAGCCCCAGCATTTT.

The V call is TRBV5-6, the J call TRBJ1-2; TRBD1 is a possible D gene (5 bases). In germline, CDR1 is SGHDT, CDR2 YYEEEE. Trimming removed 3 bases from V and 8 bases from J, with 20 bases in between. CDR3 length equals 15 residues. CDR3 residues: CASSSTLGAPKGYTF. The CDR3 DNA follows: TGTGCCAGCAGCTCAACACTCGGGGCCCCTAAGGGCTACACCTTC.

The rearrangement links TRBV5-1 to TRBJ2-2; TRBD2 agrees at 11 bases. CDR3 length equals 17 residues. Looked up from germline, CDR1 is SGHRS and CDR2 is YFSETQ. V lost 5 bases, J lost 3 bases, and 9 bases stayed unmatched. CDR3 amino acids: CASRPVAGGPDTGELFF. CDR3 DNA: TGCGCCAGCAGACCCGTAGCGGGGGGGCCGGACACCGGGGAGCTGTTTTTT.

The chain employs TRBV13 and TRBJ1-1; 8 bases are shared with TRBD1. This CDR3 region has 15 residues. V was pared by 5 bases and J by 7 bases, with 12 bases of the junction left unmatched. The germline CDR1 and CDR2 sequences are PRHDT and FYEKMQ (reference sequence). The CDR3 region is CASSDTQQGGDEAFF. The CDR3 bases are TGTGCCAGCAGCGACACCCAACAGGGGGGGGATGAAGCTTTCTTT.

This clone has just one count. The chain employs TRBV6-5 and TRBJ1-3; 9 bases are a match to TRBD1. V shed 10 bases, J shed 2 bases, and the junction held 6 bases outside the gene matches. The germline CDR1 and CDR2 sequences are MNHEY and SVGAGI. This CDR3 comprises 14 residues. The CDR3 loop reads CATTRTGAGNTIYF. In DNA form, the CDR3 reads TGTGCCACAACCCGGACAGGGGCTGGAAACACCATATATTTT.

This clone was recorded only once. The chain uses TRBV5-6 and TRBJ1-3, with unresolved D. CDR1 and CDR2 from the germline V gene are SGHDT and YYEEEE. CDR3 length: 16 residues. The V gene lost 4 bases and the J gene lost 0 bases, with 14 bases spanning the gap. The CDR3: CASSPGLTSSGNTIYF. In DNA, the CDR3 is TGTGCCAGCAGCCCTGGACTAACGAGCTCTGGAAACACCATATATTTT.

This clone was recorded once. The chain recombines TRBV29-1 with TRBJ2-7; D ambiguous. The CDR3 sequence is 12 residues long. The germline V and J ends were trimmed by 3 bases and 1 base, with 7 bases remaining between them. Germline V CDR1 and CDR2: SQVTM, ANQGSEA. Written as DNA, the CDR3 is TGCAGCGTTGACGACGATTCCTACGAGCAGTACTTC. The encoded protein is CSVDDDSYEQYF.

The rearrangement uses TRBV19 and TRBJ2-1; no definite D call. Per germline, CDR1 LNHDA and CDR2 SQIVND (reference sequence). V was cut by 3 bases and J by 4 bases, with 7 bases left in between. The CDR3 has 13 residues. The CDR3 sequence is CASSMVRYNEQFF. For the CDR3, the DNA is TGTGCCAGTAGTATGGTAAGATACAATGAGCAGTTCTTC.

The chain combines TRBV5-1 with TRBJ2-1; D is uncertain. CDR1 and CDR2 (germline): SGHRS, YFSETQ. The CDR3 consists of 13 residues. The V gene lost 7 bases and the J gene lost 8 bases, with 16 bases spanning the gap. The CDR3 coding sequence is TGCGCCAGCGCCCCGCCAAACTCCGATGAGCAGTTCTTC. As protein: CASAPPNSDEQFF.

V gene TRBV5-6 combines with J gene TRBJ1-1; 9 positions agree with TRBD1. Germline assignment: CDR1 SGHDT and CDR2 YYEEEE. V trimming: 6 bases; J trimming: 0 bases; junction bases outside the gene matches: 3. CDR3 length: 14 amino acids. CDR3: CASTRTGVNTEAFF. In nucleotides, the CDR3 is TGTGCCAGCACCCGGACAGGGGTGAACACTGAAGCTTTCTTT.

CDR3 coding DNA: TGTGCCTGGGGCCGGGAAAGCTCCTACAATGAGCAGTTCTTC. Translating it yields CAWGRESSYNEQFF. The chain carries TRBV30 and TRBJ2-1, with a possible D match to TRBD2 (5 bases). Germline V gene data show CDR1 as GTSNPN and CDR2 as SVGIG (reference sequence). The CDR3 runs 14 residues. Trimming removed 5 bases from V and 0 bases from J, with 11 bases in between.

The chain links TRBV7-9 to TRBJ2-2, with TRBD1 identical over 7 bases. In germline, CDR1 is SEHNR, CDR2 FQNEAQ (reference sequence). Trimming cost V 1 base and J 6 bases; bases outside gene matches: 8. The CDR3 spans 16 residues. The CDR3 DNA reads TGTGCCAGCAGCTTAGGCAAACAGGGGACAGCCGGGGAGCTGTTTTTT. This codes for CASSLGKQGTAGELFF.

V is TRBV2 and J is TRBJ1-5; D is possibly TRBD1 (5 bases). The V end lost 7 bases, the J end lost 3 bases, and 13 bases lay between the germline ends. Germline V gene data show CDR1 as SNHLY and CDR2 as FYNNEI. The CDR3 loop spans 14 amino acids. The CDR3 sequence is CASNRQGVNQPQHF. CDR3 nucleotides: TGTGCCAGCAACCGCCAGGGAGTCAATCAGCCCCAGCATTTT.

The chain employs TRBV9 and TRBJ2-7, with 9 bases lining up with TRBD1. Looked up from germline, CDR1 is SGDLS and CDR2 is YYNGEE. The CDR3 extends over 14 amino acids. The V segment lost 3 bases and the J segment 7 bases; nucleotides outside the gene matches: 8. The CDR3 spells CASSAATGGYEQYF. Written as DNA, the CDR3 is TGTGCCAGCAGCGCCGCGACAGGGGGTTATGAGCAGTACTTC.

J is TRBJ1-4 and V is TRBV7-9; 9 bases are shared with TRBD1. The ends lost 5 bases at V and 5 bases at J; junction bases unmatched: 3. The CDR3 loop spans 14 amino acids. Germline assignment: CDR1 SEHNR and CDR2 FQNEAQ (reference sequence). CDR3 residues: CASSLGQGNEKLFF. CDR3 nucleotide sequence: TGTGCCAGCAGCCTCGGACAGGGGAATGAAAAACTGTTTTTT.

The chain uses TRBV5-6 and TRBJ2-5; 11 positions match TRBD2. V shed 4 bases, J shed 2 bases, and the junction held 4 bases outside the gene matches. The CDR3 runs to 15 residues. CDR1 and CDR2 from the germline V gene are SGHDT and YYEEEE. CDR3 in amino acids: CASSKVAGGQETQYF. DNA of the CDR3: TGTGCCAGCAGCAAAGTAGCGGGGGGGCAAGAGACCCAGTACTTC.

This chain joins TRBV10-2 and TRBJ2-1; TRBD1 might be the D (6 bases). Trimming cost V 7 bases and J 8 bases, with 9 bases left between them. The CDR3 contains 11 residues. CDR1 is WSHSY, CDR2 SAAADI, per germline. The CDR3: CASTRGYEQFF. The DNA of the CDR3 is TGCGCCAGCACGAGGGGGTATGAGCAGTTCTTC.

V is TRBV19 and J is TRBJ1-2; no reliable D call. V lost 3 bases, J lost 3 bases, and 8 bases lay in between. Germline-derived CDR1 and CDR2 are LNHDA and SQIVND (reference sequence). There are 13 residues in the CDR3. The CDR3 bases are TGTGCCAGTAGTATGAATGGCGACTATGGCTACACCTTC. Translated, it gives CASSMNGDYGYTF. The full variable domain, completed using reference TRBV19 and TRBJ1-2, is DGGITQSPKYLFRKEGQNVTLSCEQNLNHDAMYWYRQDPGQGLRLIYYSQIVNDFQKGDIAEGYSVSREKKESFPLTVTSAQKNPTAFYLCASSMNGDYGYTFGSGTRLTVV.